This T cell receptor (beta chain) was recovered during a study of blood T cell repertoires in COVID-19. The repertoire was sequenced with immunoSEQ multiplex PCR; TCRdb's copy has only in-frame clones and lacks some. The sample comprises more than 250,000 clones, approximately 83% of which are singletons, and under 2.5% rests with the top ten. The J segment lost 7 bases and the V segment lost 0 bases, leaving 11 bases of the junction unmatched. This CDR3 contains 17 residues. CDR1 is SGHTA and CDR2 is FQGNSA in the germline V gene. The chain links TRBV7-2 to TRBJ2-7; TRBD1 matches at 11 bases. This TCR was recovered from a man between 25 and 39 years old who had recovered from COVID-19. Sequencing input: PBMCs or T cells enriched from blood (not recorded which). The CDR3 DNA sequence: TGTGCCAGCAGCTTAGCCGGGACAGGGGGAAAAATGGGAGAGCAGTACTTC. Its translation: CASSLAGTGGKMGEQYF.